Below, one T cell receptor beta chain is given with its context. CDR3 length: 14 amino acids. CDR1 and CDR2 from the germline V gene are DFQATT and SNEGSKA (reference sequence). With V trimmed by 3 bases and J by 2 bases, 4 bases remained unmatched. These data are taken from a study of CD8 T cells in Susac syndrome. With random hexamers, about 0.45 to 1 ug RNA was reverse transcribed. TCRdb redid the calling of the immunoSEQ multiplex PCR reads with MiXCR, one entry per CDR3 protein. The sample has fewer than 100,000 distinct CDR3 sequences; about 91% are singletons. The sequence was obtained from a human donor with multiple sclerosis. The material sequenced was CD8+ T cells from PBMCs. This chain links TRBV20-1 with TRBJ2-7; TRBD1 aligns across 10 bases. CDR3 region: CSASVGTGAYEQYF. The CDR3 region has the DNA TGCAGTGCTAGCGTTGGGACAGGGGCCTACGAGCAGTACTTC.